These T cell receptor beta chains were read from a single sample in a study of graft-versus-host responses after intestinal transplantation. Produced via immunoSEQ multiplex PCR; TCRdb's table is partial and in-frame only. The data hold about 47,000 clones, with 85% to 95% observed a single time. The antigens for these receptors are not known. Sequencing was performed on unstimulated CD8+ T cells sorted from spleen or lymph node cells, taken before transplant. Source of these receptors: a human donor who was the organ donor for an intestinal transplant. Both conserved end residues are trimmed from each CDR3.

v_gene	j_gene	CDR3aa
TRBV6-1	TRBJ2-7	ASSGQGSDEQY
TRBV27	TRBJ2-4	ASSPGASKNIQY
TRBV6-5	TRBJ2-7	ASSYSFDGSSYEQY
TRBV4-1	TRBJ2-5	ASSQVAFGDETQY
TRBV15	TRBJ1-5	ATSPQGISNQPQH
TRBV9	TRBJ1-1	ASSASWGASSDTEAF
TRBV13	TRBJ1-2	ASSLGTGKPYGYT
TRBV29-1	TRBJ1-2	SVEVGEGYYGYT
TRBV27	TRBJ2-7	ASRSGQGHEQY
TRBV19	TRBJ2-3	ASSIDAGGFQDTQY
TRBV5-4	TRBJ2-7	ASSLPGDYSYEQY
TRBV27	TRBJ1-5	ASRLGSNNQPQH
TRBV19	TRBJ2-6	ASTEVSGANVLT
TRBV28	TRBJ2-1	ASSLSPNEQF
TRBV4-1	TRBJ2-7	ASSQDPAKTGLEQY
TRBV14	TRBJ2-7	ASSQEGGGLGAQY
TRBV5-5	TRBJ1-2	ASSLGQSASYT
TRBV27	TRBJ1-4	ASRPTGGTNEKLF
TRBV4-3	TRBJ1-4	ASSQDEGAPWNEKLF
TRBV7-9	TRBJ1-1	ASSLDGGDEAF
TRBV13	TRBJ1-4	ASRRTGQGHEKLF
TRBV4-1	TRBJ1-4	ASSQETGGIKEKLF
TRBV10-3	TRBJ1-6	ATNRDGDSPLH
TRBV15	TRBJ1-5	ATSVGLVQPQH
TRBV28	TRBJ1-3	ATEQGSGNTIY
TRBV7-6	TRBJ2-4	ASSPIFAGGPKNIQY
TRBV9	TRBJ2-7	ASSGSGGETYEQY
TRBV29-1	TRBJ1-4	SVTGSGEKLF
TRBV7-2	TRBJ2-3	ASSLVRVLGNTDTQY
TRBV4-1	TRBJ1-1	ASSRLDRVRSEAF
TRBV7-9	TRBJ1-1	ASSPRDRGRGTEAF
TRBV9	TRBJ2-3	ASSTSSGSNLETQY
TRBV7-9	TRBJ2-3	ASSFLAGGVADTQY
TRBV19	TRBJ1-6	ASSILGTGSGQANYNSPLH
TRBV11-2	TRBJ1-2	ASSLGVQGHYGYT
TRBV7-9	TRBJ1-2	ASSPPSRAADYGYT
TRBV6-5	TRBJ2-1	ASSYSAGEIHNEQF
TRBV28	TRBJ2-7	ASRGQGAIEQY
TRBV5-6	TRBJ2-7	ASSFGFNSYEQY
TRBV13	TRBJ2-3	ASSSGTGTTDTQY
TRBV28	TRBJ2-2	ASSLWQFRSAGELF
TRBV9	TRBJ2-7	ASSVAPSYEQY
TRBV6-1	TRBJ2-1	ASSDFLVNSYNEQF
TRBV6-1	TRBJ1-2	ASSARDRVFGFYGYT
TRBV28	TRBJ2-1	ASSFVGRSYNEQF
TRBV7-3	TRBJ2-2	ASSPQGFRAPGELF
TRBV2	TRBJ2-7	ASSGRYEQY
TRBV9	TRBJ2-7	ASSPARGGVEQY
TRBV27	TRBJ2-3	ASSFFNLAGGTDTQY
TRBV11-2	TRBJ1-1	ASSLMGRTDSGTEAF
TRBV2	TRBJ2-1	ASSETTAEQF
TRBV5-4	TRBJ1-3	ASSSLGQSSGNTIY
TRBV4-3	TRBJ1-1	ASSQDPGIGTGRTEAF